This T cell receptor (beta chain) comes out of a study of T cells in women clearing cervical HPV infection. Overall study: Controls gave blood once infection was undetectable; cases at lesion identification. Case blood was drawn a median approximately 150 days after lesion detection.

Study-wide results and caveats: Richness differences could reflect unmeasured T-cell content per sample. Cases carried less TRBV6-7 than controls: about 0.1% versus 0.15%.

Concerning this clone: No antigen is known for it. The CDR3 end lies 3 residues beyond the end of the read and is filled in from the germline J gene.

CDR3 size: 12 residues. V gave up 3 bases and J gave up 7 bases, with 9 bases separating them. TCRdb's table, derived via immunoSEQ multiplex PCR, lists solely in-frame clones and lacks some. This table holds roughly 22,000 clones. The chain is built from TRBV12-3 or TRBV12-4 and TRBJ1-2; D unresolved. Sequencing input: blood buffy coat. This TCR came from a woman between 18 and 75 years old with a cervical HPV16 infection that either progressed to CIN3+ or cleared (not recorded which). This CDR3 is CASSFGRAGYTF. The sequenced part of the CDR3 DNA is TGTGCCAGCAGTTTTGGAAGGGCTGGC.